Listed here are 12 T cell receptor beta chains from one sample, sequenced in a study of blood T cells in healthy people across ages. Combining a sample-barcoded 5' primer with a J-beta primer mix, a second PCR ran for roughly 7 to 12 cycles. TCRdb passed the 5' RACE reads through MiXCR, listing each CDR3 protein once. The data show 1.5 million to 2 million distinct CDR3 sequences, about 50% seen once. The sequencing input was blood. The receptors were sampled from a woman between 35 and 50 years old in good health.

The chain links TRBV6-2 or TRBV6-3 to TRBJ2-1; 12 bases map to TRBD1. The germline V gene has CDR1 MNHEY and CDR2 SVGEGT. This CDR3 region has 15 residues. Trimming took 7 bases from V and 7 from J; bases not matched to a gene: 8. The chain's CDR3 is CASIYRDRGPNEQFF. CDR3 bases: TGTGCCAGCATCTACCGGGACAGGGGGCCGAATGAGCAGTTCTTC.

The gene calls are TRBV5-1 and TRBJ2-5, with 7 bases matching TRBD2. Per germline, CDR1 SGHRS and CDR2 YFSETQ. J gave up 4 bases and V 4 bases, and 7 bases lay outside the gene matches. CDR3 length equals 14 residues. The CDR3 coding sequence is TGCGCCAGCAGCCTCTGGGGAGGGATAGAGACCCAGTACTTC. It yields the protein CASSLWGGIETQYF.

The V and J genes are TRBV6-1 and TRBJ2-3; TRBD2 might be the D (7 bases). This CDR3 comprises 12 residues. V lost 6 bases and J lost 6, with 10 bases in between. Germline lookup yields CDR1 MNHNS and CDR2 SASEGT. The CDR3 sequence is CASRGGQDTQYF. CDR3 DNA: TGTGCCAGCAGGGGGGGGCAGGATACGCAGTATTTT.

This sequence joins TRBV25-1 and TRBJ1-2; no reliable D call. V gave up 2 bases and J gave up 7 bases, with 8 bases separating them. This CDR3 spans 12 amino acids. Germline CDR1 is MGHDK and CDR2 is SYGVNS. The CDR3 bases are TGTGCCAGCAGTGAACTAGGGTCTGGCTACACCTTC. Translated: CASSELGSGYTF.

The V and J genes are TRBV7-6 and TRBJ2-7; D may be TRBD1 or TRBD2 (6 bases each). V was cut by 1 base and J by 3 bases, with 19 bases left in between. The CDR3 runs to 17 residues. Germline loops: CDR1 SGHVS, CDR2 FNYEAQ. For the CDR3, the DNA is TGTGCCAGCAGCTTAGGGGGTTCGGGGGCCCAGATCTACGAGCAGTACTTC. Translated: CASSLGGSGAQIYEQYF. Full variable domain (missing parts from reference TRBV7-6 and TRBJ2-7): GAGVSQSPRYKVTKRGQDVALRCDPISGHVSLYWYRQALGQGPEFLTYFNYEAQQDKSGLPNDRFSAERPEGSISTLTIQRTEQRDSAMYRCASSLGGSGAQIYEQYFGPGTRLTVT.

CDR3 bases: TGTGCCAGCAGACCAGGGGGCGTCAATGAGCAGTTCTTC. Protein sequence: CASRPGGVNEQFF. The rearrangement joins TRBV7-2 to TRBJ2-1; 8 positions agree with TRBD1. This CDR3 region has 13 residues. With 6 bases clipped from V and 6 bases from J, the junction kept 4 bases outside the gene matches. CDR1 SGHTA and CDR2 FQGNSA come from the germline V gene. Supplemented by reference TRBV7-2 and TRBJ2-1, the full variable domain reads GAGVSQSPSNKVTEKGKDVELRCDPISGHTALYWYRQSLGQGLEFLIYFQGNSAPDKSGLPSDRFSAERTGGSVSTLTIQRTQQEDSAVYLCASRPGGVNEQFFGPGTRLTVL.

J is TRBJ1-1 and V is TRBV4-3; no clear D. This CDR3 has 13 amino acids. CDR1 is LGHNA and CDR2 is YSLEER in the germline V gene. V was shortened by 2 bases and J by 3 bases, with 7 bases between the two germline ends. The CDR3 coding sequence is TGCGCCAGCAGCCAACCGGGATACACTGAAGCTTTCTTT. As protein: CASSQPGYTEAFF.

J is TRBJ1-6 and V is TRBV20-1; D is perhaps TRBD1 (6 bases). The length of the CDR3 is 15 residues. V lost 5 bases and J 9 bases, leaving 20 bases between the germline ends. Germline loops: CDR1 DFQATT, CDR2 SNEGSKA (reference sequence). CDR3 bases: TGCAGTGCTCCCGGGCTTGGGGGCACGGGTTCACCCCTCCACTTT. Residues: CSAPGLGGTGSPLHF.

This clonotype appeared a few times. The chain joins TRBV14 to TRBJ2-7, with D hard to call. Trimming pared 1 base from V and 2 bases from J, leaving 6 bases between. CDR3 size: 13 residues. The germline V gene encodes CDR1 SGHDN and CDR2 FVKESK. The CDR3 DNA reads as TGTGCCAGCAGCCAAGTTGGGGCCTACGAGCAGTACTTC. This encodes CASSQVGAYEQYF.

The table lists this clonotype with a few counts. V and J are TRBV4-3 and TRBJ2-1, with a tentative D call TRBD2 (5 bases). Germline lookup yields CDR1 LGHNA and CDR2 YSLEER. The V end was cut by 4 bases, the J end by 6 bases, with 19 bases between. The CDR3 loop spans 16 amino acids. In DNA form, the CDR3 reads TGCGCCAGCAGCCCGAGCGGTGCTTTAGGTTTCAATGAGCAGTTCTTC. As protein: CASSPSGALGFNEQFF.

This sequence joins TRBV20-1 and TRBJ2-2; 11 bases match TRBD2. The CDR3 has 16 amino acids. Per the germline V gene, CDR1 is DFQATT and CDR2 is SNEGSKA (reference sequence). The trim removed 2 bases at V and 2 bases at J, leaving 4 bases unmatched. The CDR3 nucleotides read TGCAGTGCTAGAACACTAGCGGGGGTAAACACCGGGGAGCTGTTTTTT. Translating gives CSARTLAGVNTGELFF.

The chain combines TRBV7-2 with TRBJ2-3; D remains unclear. This CDR3 is 17 amino acids long. Germline-derived CDR1 and CDR2 are SGHTA and FQGNSA. The V end lost 2 bases, the J end lost 1 base, and 16 bases lay between the germline ends. The CDR3 DNA is TGTGCCAGCAGCTTAACCCTGCCAGCGATGCGCACAGATACGCAGTATTTT. Translation gives CASSLTLPAMRTDTQYF.